This TCR beta chain was sequenced in a study of T-cell reconstitution after alpha-beta-depleted transplantation in children (dated by TCRdb to the mid-2010s). In the study overall: The study quantitatively tracked T-cell immune reconstitution after TCRalphabeta/CD19-depleted allogeneic hematopoietic cell transplantation in children using TCR repertoire profiling. Study-level results and caveats: In some patients, the high TCRbeta diversity seen at day 60 was put down to recipient T cells and intrathymic progenitors that had survived conditioning. The apparently early alphabetaT-cell count recovery about two months after transplant was reportedly dependent on only several hundred rapidly expanded clones derived from non-depleted graft cells. Over the following months the frequencies of hyperexpanded clones went down, and after one year T-cell counts and TCRbeta diversity were mostly credited to newly produced T cells.

To prepare the library, PCR was applied. Sequenced on an Illumina HiSeq 2500. To normalize quantification of the TCRbeta repertoire, the TCR libraries were built with molecular barcoding that relied on unique molecular identifiers. The raw public data were reprocessed by TCRdb itself: fastp quality trimming at Q25, MiXCR clonotype calling, in-frame beta chains only. When rows share a CDR3 protein, they turn into one entry using the most common DNA and genes. In all, the sample holds around 300,000 distinct CDR3 sequences, and 23% of those were seen once. The ten largest clonotypes hold 11% of the sample. What this sample's treatment or condition label stands for: allogeneic hematopoietic cell transplantation with graft depleted of TCRalphabeta T cells and CD19 B cells. TCRalphabeta/CD19-depleted allogeneic hematopoietic cell grafts were given to the transplant recipients, all of whom were children.

The germline V gene (reference sequence) yields LNHNV for CDR1 and YYDKDF for CDR2. V is pared back by 0 bases and J by 1 base, with 16 bases lying between the germline termini. The CDR3 holds 17 amino acids from the cysteine to the phenylalanine. Only CDR3 DNA remains: 51 bases, in frame from the first base. On this clonotype itself: What antigen it recognizes has not been identified. No much larger clone is present one base from it, and per-base qualities are unavailable.

The clonotype was recovered from a male patient under 18 who had a stem cell transplant for acute lymphoblastic leukemia, so the T cells may come from the graft donor. The chain uses TRBV15 and TRBJ2-7; the D element might be TRBD1 or TRBD2, as each aligns at 5 bases. Source: PBMCs, mostly from graft donor cells, taken 180 days after TCRalphabeta/CD19-depleted stem cell transplant. The sequenced DNA is TGTGCCACCAGCAGAGATTCCGGCTGGTGGGGGTCCTACGAGCAGTACTTC. This codes for CATSRDSGWWGSYEQYF. The entire variable domain, with the stretches around the CDR3 drawn from the reference TRBV15 and TRBJ2-7 proteins, is DAMVIQNPRYQVTQFGKPVTLSCSQTLNHNVMYWYQQKSSQAPKLLFHYYDKDFNNEADTPDNFQSRRPNTSFCFLDIRSPGLGDTAMYLCATSRDSGWWGSYEQYFGPGTRLTVT.